The clone carrying this TCR beta chain showed up just a few times. Its antigen remains unknown. V lost 2 bases, J lost 4 bases, and 9 bases lay in between. The CDR3 loop spans 13 amino acids. Looked up from germline, CDR1 is SNHLY and CDR2 is FYNNEI. The tissue used was unsorted bulk material of 20-30 mg. RNA and DNA were co-extracted from it with the AllPrep DNA/RNA mini kit. The sample belongs to a study of tumor-infiltrating lymphocytes in primary liver carcinoma. Across the study: Tissue type made little difference to sample yields of roughly 3.65 to 7.13 million productive TCRbeta reads. Study findings and constraints: Tumors reached a significantly greater top-250-clone fraction than blood did (p = 0.039).

Using a constant-region primer together with ProtoScript II reverse transcriptase, TCR beta cDNA was made from roughly 500 ng of total RNA. It was through three nested multiplex PCR rounds of slightly modified ARM-PCR that TCR beta libraries arose. Both of the initial two PCR rounds ran for nine to eleven cycles and employed TRBV1-TRBV30 forward primers alongside a C-beta reverse primer. TCRdb ran MiXCR on the multiplex PCR reads and lists one entry per CDR3 protein. The sample contains about 84,000 distinct CDR3 sequences, 72% of which appear only once. The clonotype comes from a man in his forties with primary liver carcinoma and hepatitis B virus infection. The sequencing sample was made of liver tumor tissue from sampling region 1. As for subset: tumor region T1, superior pole. V is TRBV2 and J is TRBJ2-7, with D perhaps assigned TRBD1 or TRBD2 (6 bases each). CDR3 amino acids: CASSERRGYEQYF. The CDR3 DNA is TGTGCCAGCAGTGAAAGGAGGGGGTACGAGCAGTACTTC.